What follows are 23 T cell receptor beta chains derived from one specimen sequenced in a study of blood T cell repertoires in COVID-19. The data were produced by immunoSEQ multiplex PCR, yet TCRdb's version contains in-frame clones alone and is incomplete. Of 65,000 to 90,000 clones listed, roughly four fifths are singletons. Specimen: peripheral blood. These receptors were taken from a man between 65 and 80 years old with COVID-19, enrolled during active disease.

The chain couples TRBV5-1 to TRBJ2-6; TRBD1 aligns across 8 bases. CDR3 length: 17 residues. The germline CDR1 and CDR2 sequences are SGHRS and YFSETQ. V gave up 7 bases and J gave up 0 bases; unmatched junction bases: 9. The CDR3 is CASGKQQGGSGANVLTF. CDR3 DNA sequence: TGCGCCAGCGGAAAACAACAGGGGGGCTCTGGGGCCAACGTCCTGACTTTC. Combining the CDR3 with reference TRBV5-1 and TRBJ2-6 gives the whole variable domain KAGVTQTPRYLIKTRGQQVTLSCSPISGHRSVSWYQQTPGQGLQFLFEYFSETQRNKGNFPGRFSGRQFSNSRSEMNVSTLELGDSALYLCASGKQQGGSGANVLTFGAGSRLTVL.

Here the CDR3 reads CASSRGHKETQYF. CDR3 nucleotides: TGTGCCAGCAGCCGAGGACATAAAGAGACCCAGTACTTC. The chain couples TRBV5-5 to TRBJ2-5, with D possibly being TRBD1 (5 bases). Germline lookup yields CDR1 SGHKS and CDR2 YYEKEE (reference sequence). The CDR3 contains 13 residues. V was cut by 4 bases and J by 3 bases, with 10 bases left in between.

This clone was observed a handful of times. V is TRBV15 and J is TRBJ1-5, with D perhaps matching TRBD1 (6 bases). V was pared by 0 bases and J by 4 bases, with 10 bases between. Looked up from germline, CDR1 is LNHNV and CDR2 is YYDKDF (reference sequence). The CDR3 contains 15 residues. The CDR3 bases are TGTGCCACCAGCAGAGATAGGACAGAAAATCAGCCCCAGCATTTT. Translation gives CATSRDRTENQPQHF.

This clone was recorded a few times. J is TRBJ1-1 and V is TRBV6-1; no firm D call. The CDR3 contains 14 residues. Per the germline V gene, CDR1 is MNHNS and CDR2 is SASEGT. V dropped 0 bases and J dropped 5 bases, with 10 bases sitting between them. The CDR3 reads CASSEAFLSTEAFF. The CDR3 DNA follows: TGTGCCAGCAGTGAAGCCTTCCTTTCGACTGAAGCTTTCTTT.

This rearrangement joins TRBV19 to TRBJ1-2; 8 bases are a match to TRBD1. The CDR3 is made up of 14 amino acids. Germline CDR1 reads LNHDA; CDR2 reads SQIVND (reference sequence). After removal of 3 bases from V and 7 bases from J, the junction contained 7 bases not matched to a gene. CDR3 nucleotides: TGTGCCAGTAGTATTACCGCAGGGGGCTCTGGCTACACCTTC. Amino acids: CASSITAGGSGYTF.

Many counts were recorded for this clone. The chain recombines TRBV2 with TRBJ2-2, with 7 bases aligning to TRBD1. The CDR3 has 15 amino acids. V was pared by 7 bases and J by 1 base, with 6 bases of the junction left unmatched. CDR1 is SNHLY and CDR2 is FYNNEI in the germline V gene. CDR3 amino acids: CASTWDSLNTGELFF. CDR3 bases: TGTGCCAGCACTTGGGACAGTTTGAACACCGGGGAGCTGTTTTTT. Full variable domain (outside the CDR3, taken from reference TRBV2 and TRBJ2-2): EPEVTQTPSHQVTQMGQEVILRCVPISNHLYFYWYRQILGQKVEFLVSFYNNEISEKSEIFDDQFSVERPDGSNFTLKIRSTKLEDSAMYFCASTWDSLNTGELFFGEGSRLTVL.

The gene calls are TRBV9 and TRBJ2-1, with TRBD2 matching over 9 bases. The CDR3 runs 14 residues. Germline CDR1 SGDLS, CDR2 YYNGEE. Losses at the gene ends were 2 bases for V and 7 bases for J; bases not matched to a gene: 4. CDR3 residues: CASSVAGGGNEQFF. For the CDR3, the DNA is TGTGCCAGCAGCGTCGCGGGAGGGGGTAATGAGCAGTTCTTC.

Only a few counts were recorded for this clone. One junction end disagrees with the germline gene, perhaps due to a read error. V usage is TRBV5-1 and J usage is TRBJ2-7; 8 bases line up with TRBD1. CDR3 length: 15 amino acids. CDR1 SGHRS and CDR2 YFSETQ come from the germline V gene. The CDR3 reads CASSWGQADSSEQYF. CDR3 coding DNA: TGCGCCAGCAGCTGGGGACAGGCGGACTCCTCCGAGCAGTACTTC.

The chain combines TRBV4-1 with TRBJ1-2; D is uncertain. Trimming cost V 0 bases and J 6 bases, with 11 bases left between them. CDR1 MGHRA and CDR2 YSYEKL come from the germline V gene. The CDR3 is 14 amino acids. This CDR3 is CASSQDPSSDGYTF. CDR3 sequence (DNA): TGCGCCAGCAGCCAAGATCCGAGTTCTGATGGCTACACCTTC.

This CDR3 is CAWSRVAGVGDTQYF. The CDR3 DNA reads as TGTGCCTGGAGTAGAGTAGCGGGAGTTGGAGATACGCAGTATTTT. The V and J genes are TRBV30 and TRBJ2-3; 9 bases match TRBD2. Germline CDR1 is GTSNPN and CDR2 is SVGIG (reference sequence). The CDR3 is 15 amino acids. The V segment lost 2 bases and the J segment 5 bases; nucleotides outside the gene matches: 8.

The V gene is TRBV28, the J gene TRBJ1-2, with 7 bases fitting TRBD1. The V gene's germline CDR1 is MDHEN and CDR2 SYDVKM. The CDR3 loop spans 12 amino acids. V trimming: 10 bases; J trimming: 4 bases; junction bases outside the gene matches: 6. CDR3 residues: CATRDRSYGYTF. The CDR3 nucleotides are TGTGCCACAAGGGACAGATCCTATGGCTACACCTTC.

This chain connects TRBV7-3 to TRBJ2-1; D is undetermined. Trimming removed 5 bases from V and 0 bases from J, with 11 bases in between. Germline values: CDR1 SGHTA, CDR2 FQGTGA. The CDR3 sequence is 15 residues long. In DNA form, the CDR3 reads TGTGCCAGCAGCCCACGACTGAGCTCCTACAATGAGCAGTTCTTC. Its protein product is CASSPRLSSYNEQFF.

The rearrangement links TRBV7-2 to TRBJ2-2; TRBD1 might be the D (5 bases). The V and J ends lost 5 bases and 4 bases respectively, with 17 bases between them. The CDR3 contains 16 residues. CDR1 and CDR2 from the germline V gene are SGHTA and FQGNSA. The CDR3 region has the DNA TGTGCCAGCAGCCCCCCGGTGGGGCGCGGCACCGGGGAGCTGTTTTTT. Encoded protein: CASSPPVGRGTGELFF. Using reference TRBV7-2 and TRBJ2-2 for the parts outside the CDR3, the full variable domain is GAGVSQSPSNKVTEKGKDVELRCDPISGHTALYWYRQSLGQGLEFLIYFQGNSAPDKSGLPSDRFSAERTGGSVSTLTIQRTQQEDSAVYLCASSPPVGRGTGELFFGEGSRLTVL.

The J gene is TRBJ2-1, the V gene TRBV28; 9 positions agree with TRBD2. Germline V lookup: CDR1 MDHEN, CDR2 SYDVKM. V dropped 8 bases and J dropped 0; count of bases not matched to a gene: 5. The CDR3 length is 15 residues. CDR3 region: CASVGLANSYNEQFF. CDR3 coding DNA: TGTGCCAGCGTCGGACTAGCGAACTCCTACAATGAGCAGTTCTTC.

Ten or more counts support this clone. This rearrangement joins TRBV28 to TRBJ1-1; maybe TRBD1 (6 bases). The germline V gene has CDR1 MDHEN and CDR2 SYDVKM. The CDR3 loop spans 15 amino acids. The ends were cut back, 2 bases at V and 3 bases at J, with 13 bases in the middle. CDR3 bases: TGTGCCAGCAGTTTACTGGGCAGGGGTGACACTGAAGCTTTCTTT. The encoded protein is CASSLLGRGDTEAFF.

The gene calls are TRBV3-1 (or the pseudogene TRBV3-2) and TRBJ2-3, with a weak D call TRBD2 (5 bases). The germline CDR1 and CDR2 sequences are LGHDT and YNNKEL (reference sequence). The V end lost 2 bases, the J end lost 0 bases, and 6 bases lay between the germline ends. This CDR3 contains 14 residues. The CDR3 DNA is TGTGCCAGCAGCCAACGAGGGAGCACAGATACGCAGTATTTT. Translated: CASSQRGSTDTQYF.

The chain is built from TRBV10-3 and TRBJ1-1, with 8 bases matching TRBD1. The CDR3 spans 15 residues. CDR1 is ENHRY and CDR2 is SYGVKD in the germline V gene. Unmatched junction bases numbered 11, after V lost 7 bases and J lost 4 bases. CDR3 DNA: TGTGCCATCACCTCCGGACAGGGCATTAGCACTGAAGCTTTCTTT. Translating it yields CAITSGQGISTEAFF.

The chain is built from TRBV18 and TRBJ1-2; D unresolved. V was pared by 0 bases and J by 4 bases, with 15 bases between. This CDR3 contains 16 residues. CDR1 and CDR2 from the germline V gene are KGHSH and LQKENI. The CDR3 region is CASSPPTVQPGYGYTF. CDR3 bases: TGTGCCAGCTCACCACCGACCGTCCAGCCAGGCTATGGCTACACCTTC.

This chain links TRBV23-1 with TRBJ2-1, with D possibly matching TRBD1 (8 bases). TRBV23-1 is an ORF, with its function uncertain. Trimming removed 3 bases at V and 7 bases at J, with 16 bases between. This CDR3 region has 15 residues. The CDR3 DNA reads as TGCGCCAGCAGTCAGCAGGGGGCGCGGGGGAATGAGCAGTTCTTC. This translates into CASSQQGARGNEQFF.

The chain has TRBV23-1 and TRBJ1-3; D gene unclear. TRBV23-1 counts as an open reading frame of uncertain function. The CDR3 sequence is 13 residues long. V dropped 9 bases and J dropped 3 bases, with 12 bases sitting between them. The DNA of the CDR3 is TGCGCCAGTATTCGGGTATTTGGAAACACCATATATTTT. It codes for CASIRVFGNTIYF.

The chain links TRBV9 to TRBJ2-7, with 7 nucleotides matching TRBD2. Germline CDR1 is SGDLS and CDR2 is YYNGEE. The CDR3 runs to 16 residues. J lost 2 bases, V lost 4 bases, and 12 bases had no gene match. CDR3 region: CASSPLGGRAPYEQYF. The CDR3 DNA is TGTGCCAGCAGCCCCCTGGGGGGGAGGGCTCCCTACGAGCAGTACTTC. Combining the CDR3 with reference TRBV9 and TRBJ2-7 gives the whole variable domain DSGVTQTPKHLITATGQRVTLRCSPRSGDLSVYWYQQSLDQGLQFLIQYYNGEERAKGNILERFSAQQFPDLHSELNLSSLELGDSALYFCASSPLGGRAPYEQYFGPGTRLTVT.

This chain links TRBV7-3 with TRBJ2-2; D is uncertain. CDR3 size: 12 residues. The V and J ends lost 3 bases and 6 bases respectively, with 5 bases between them. The germline V gene encodes CDR1 SGHTA and CDR2 FQGTGA. Here the CDR3 reads CASSFPPGELFF. The DNA for the CDR3 is TGTGCCAGCAGCTTCCCTCCCGGGGAGCTGTTTTTT.

This clone was detected only once. The V call is TRBV28, the J call TRBJ1-1; TRBD1 is a possible D gene (5 bases). This CDR3 comprises 14 residues. Germline V gene lookup returns CDR1 MDHEN and CDR2 SYDVKM. The ends were cut back, 5 bases at V and 8 bases at J, with 18 bases in the middle. The DNA of the CDR3 is TGTGCCAGCAGTCGACAGATACTATTTTCCGAAGCTTTCTTT. It codes for CASSRQILFSEAFF. Full variable domain (missing parts from reference TRBV28 and TRBJ1-1): DVKVTQSSRYLVKRTGEKVFLECVQDMDHENMFWYRQDPGLGLRLIYFSYDVKMKEKGDIPEGYSVSREKKERFSLILESASTNQTSMYLCASSRQILFSEAFFGQGTRLTVV.